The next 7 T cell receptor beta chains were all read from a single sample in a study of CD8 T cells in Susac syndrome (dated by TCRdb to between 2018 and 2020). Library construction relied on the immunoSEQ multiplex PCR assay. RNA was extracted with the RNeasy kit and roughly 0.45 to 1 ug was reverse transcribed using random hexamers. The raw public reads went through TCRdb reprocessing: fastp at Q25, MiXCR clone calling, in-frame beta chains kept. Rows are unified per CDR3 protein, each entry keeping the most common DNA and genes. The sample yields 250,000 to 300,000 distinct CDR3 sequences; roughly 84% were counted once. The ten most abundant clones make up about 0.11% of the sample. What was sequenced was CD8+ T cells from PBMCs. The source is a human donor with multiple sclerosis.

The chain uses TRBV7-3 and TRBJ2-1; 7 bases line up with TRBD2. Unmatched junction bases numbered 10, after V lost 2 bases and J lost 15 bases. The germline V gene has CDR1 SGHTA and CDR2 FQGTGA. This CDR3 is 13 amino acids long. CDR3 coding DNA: TGTGCCAGCAGCTTAGTGGGAGGGCCTATCTGGTTCTTC. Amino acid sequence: CASSLVGGPIWFF.

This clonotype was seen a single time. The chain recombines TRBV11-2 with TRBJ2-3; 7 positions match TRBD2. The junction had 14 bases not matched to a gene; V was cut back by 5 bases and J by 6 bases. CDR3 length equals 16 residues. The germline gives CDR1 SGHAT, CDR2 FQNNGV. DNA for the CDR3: TGTGCCAGCAGCGTGCCCGGGACTAAACGCGCGGATACGCAGTATTTT. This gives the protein CASSVPGTKRADTQYF.

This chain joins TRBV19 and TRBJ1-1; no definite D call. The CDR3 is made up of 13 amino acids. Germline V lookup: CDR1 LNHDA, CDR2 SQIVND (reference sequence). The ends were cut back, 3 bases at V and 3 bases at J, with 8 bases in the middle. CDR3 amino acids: CASSMYRYTEAFF. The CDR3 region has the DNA TGTGCCAGTAGTATGTACAGATACACTGAAGCTTTCTTT.

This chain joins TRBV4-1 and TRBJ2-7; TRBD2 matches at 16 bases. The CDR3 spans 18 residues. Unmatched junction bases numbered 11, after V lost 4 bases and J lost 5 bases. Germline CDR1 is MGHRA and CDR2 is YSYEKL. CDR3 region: CASSRIGTSGRAINEQYF. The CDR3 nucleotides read TGCGCCAGCAGCCGCATTGGGACTAGCGGGAGGGCCATCAACGAGCAGTACTTC.

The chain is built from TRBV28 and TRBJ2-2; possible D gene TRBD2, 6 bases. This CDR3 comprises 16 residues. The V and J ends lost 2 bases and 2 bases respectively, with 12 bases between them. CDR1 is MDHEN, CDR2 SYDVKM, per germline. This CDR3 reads CASSLRDFINTGELFF. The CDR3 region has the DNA TGTGCCAGCAGTTTAAGGGACTTTATCAACACCGGGGAGCTGTTTTTT.

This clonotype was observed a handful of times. CDR3 DNA: TGTGCCTCCAGACGGGAGTTCGGGGAGCTGTTTTTT. Amino acid sequence: CASRREFGELFF. The chain carries TRBV6-1 and TRBJ2-2; the D gene is possibly TRBD2 (6 bases). CDR1 and CDR2 from the germline V gene are MNHNS and SASEGT. Trimming took 11 bases from V and 7 from J, leaving 14 bases between them. The CDR3 is made up of 12 amino acids.

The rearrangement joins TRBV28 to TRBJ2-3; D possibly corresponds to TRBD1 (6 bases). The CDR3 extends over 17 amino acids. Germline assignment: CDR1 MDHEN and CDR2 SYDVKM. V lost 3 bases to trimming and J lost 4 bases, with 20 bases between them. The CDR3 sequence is CASSFRTVFSQADTQYF. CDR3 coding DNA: TGTGCCAGCAGTTTCCGGACAGTTTTCAGTCAGGCAGATACGCAGTATTTT.